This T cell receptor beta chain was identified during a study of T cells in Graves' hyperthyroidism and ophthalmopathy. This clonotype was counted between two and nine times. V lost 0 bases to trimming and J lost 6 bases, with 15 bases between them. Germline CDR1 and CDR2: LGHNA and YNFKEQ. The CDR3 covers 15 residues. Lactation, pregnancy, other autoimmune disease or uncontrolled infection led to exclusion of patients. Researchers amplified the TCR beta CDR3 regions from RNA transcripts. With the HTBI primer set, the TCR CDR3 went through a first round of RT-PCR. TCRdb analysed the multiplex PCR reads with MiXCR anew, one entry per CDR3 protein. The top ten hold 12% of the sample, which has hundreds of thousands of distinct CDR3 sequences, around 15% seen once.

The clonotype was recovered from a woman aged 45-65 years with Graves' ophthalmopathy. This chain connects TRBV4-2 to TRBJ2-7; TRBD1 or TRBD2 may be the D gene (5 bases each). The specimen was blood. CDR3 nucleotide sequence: TGTGCCAGCAGCCAAGATTGGAGGCAGGGTCTCGAGCAGTACTTC. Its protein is CASSQDWRQGLEQYF.